This T cell receptor (beta chain) was recorded in a study of blood T cell repertoires in COVID-19 (TCRdb year 2020). The study in broad terms: Collaborator samples came from the United States, Italy and Spain and covered acute and convalescent phases of COVID-19. The material from the prospective study consisted of cDNA or gDNA derived from T cells, B-cell-depleted T cells, or PBMCs. Subjects who had been exposed to COVID-19, were actively infected with it, or had recovered from it provided the deeply sampled blood TCRbeta repertoires that made up the dataset. The repertoires were released in a freely available public database intended as a resource for research on the immune response to SARS-CoV-2. The samples were drawn from the first 160 participants of the ongoing ImmuneRACE study and from roughly 1,300 subjects provided by 6 global collaborators. Sample metadata almost always included a de-identified subject ID, COVID-19 status, age in years and sex. HLA class I and class II types, where available, came from metadata supplied by the sample provider rather than from assay-based typing. General study outcomes and caveats: The quantity of clinical and demographic metadata differed by source and by participant and was supplied without curation.

TCRbeta CDR3 regions were amplified from genomic DNA by means of the immunoSEQ Assay, a bias-controlled multiplex PCR. In the source study's methods: The number of nucleated cells in each sample was estimated from the amplification of reference gene primers within the assay. To quantify the absolute abundance of each unique TCRbeta CDR3 rearrangement, sequence reads were collapsed and filtered. For each sample, productive Simpson clonality was calculated as the square root of Simpson's diversity index over productive rearrangements. TCRdb's version of the immuneACCESS table is confined to in-frame rearrangements and falls short of the full clone set. An unresolved V gene accounts for under half of the shortfall where checked; the remainder is of unknown origin. V and J calls and clone size are copied from that table; D and trimming were computed from the DNA. The sample records approximately 150,000 clones, 82% of which are singletons. The top ten clonotypes cover 15% of the sample.

Each collaborating institution followed its own protocols to collect whole blood in K2EDTA tubes. Collaborator samples were shipped for TCRbeta analysis as frozen whole blood, isolated PBMCs, or DNA extracted from either sample type. Of note for this clone: The target of this receptor is not known. Within one base of it there is no much larger clone, and no base qualities were kept.

The CDR3 holds 12 amino acids from the cysteine to the phenylalanine. Only the CDR3 region is kept as DNA, spanning 36 bases read in frame from base 1. Trimming at the junction amounts to 3 bases on V and 6 bases on J, and the germline ends lie 3 bases apart. Material for sequencing was peripheral blood. The source of this sequence is a human donor with acute or convalescent COVID-19. The donor label of this sample is uncertain. Here the chain combines TRBV12-3 or TRBV12-4 and TRBJ1-6, with no reliable assignment of the D segment. The CDR3 region reads CASSFRNSPLHF. Here is the DNA: TGTGCCAGCAGTTTTCGTAATTCACCCCTCCACTTT.